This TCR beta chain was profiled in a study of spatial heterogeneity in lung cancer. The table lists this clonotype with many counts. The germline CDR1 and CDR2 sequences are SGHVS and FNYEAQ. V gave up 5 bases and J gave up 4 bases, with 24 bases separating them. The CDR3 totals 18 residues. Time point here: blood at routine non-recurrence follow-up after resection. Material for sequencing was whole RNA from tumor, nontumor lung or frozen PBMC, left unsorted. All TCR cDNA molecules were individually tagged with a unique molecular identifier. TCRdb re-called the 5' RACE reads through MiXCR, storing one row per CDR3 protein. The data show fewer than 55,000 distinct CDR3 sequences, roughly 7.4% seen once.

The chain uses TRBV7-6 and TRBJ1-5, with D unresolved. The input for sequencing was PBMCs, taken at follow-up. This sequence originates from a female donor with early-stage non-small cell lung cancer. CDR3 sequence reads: CASSTIQIPGRINQPQHF. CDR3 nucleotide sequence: TGTGCCAGCAGCACCATCCAGATTCCTGGGCGGATTAATCAGCCCCAGCATTTT.